This entry lists 32 T cell receptor beta chains sequenced from one sample in a study of T cell responses to AZD1222 COVID-19 vaccine (TCRdb year 2021). The time point label, as the study defines it: about 28 days (+/-7) after the second vaccine dose. Libraries came from the immunoSEQ multiplex PCR assay. The clones in this table, taken by TCRdb from immuneACCESS, are in-frame only. Not every clone is retained; where verified, under half of the shortfall comes from an unresolved V gene, and the cause of the rest is unknown. This sample holds about 120,000 clones; 80% to 90% were observed only once. The ten largest clones take up around 7.1% of the sample. Sequencing was performed on peripheral blood, taken 28 days after the second AZD1222 dose. The receptors were gathered from an adult who received the AZD1222 COVID-19 vaccine.

The chain uses TRBV6-5 and TRBJ1-5, with D hard to call. Germline V CDR1 and CDR2: MNHEY, SVGAGI. CDR3 size: 12 residues. V was clipped by 4 bases and J by 5 bases, with 6 bases between them. CDR3 bases: TGTGCCAGCAGTTCGCAGTATCAGCCCCAGCATTTT. Its protein product is CASSSQYQPQHF.

The chain is built from TRBV6-5 and TRBJ1-4; D gene ambiguous. The germline gives CDR1 MNHEY, CDR2 SVGAGI. The CDR3 has 11 amino acids. The V end was cut by 2 bases, the J end by 7 bases, with 2 bases between. CDR3: CASSYAEKLFF. The CDR3 coding sequence is TGTGCCAGCAGTTACGCTGAAAAACTGTTTTTT.

The V and J genes are TRBV21-1 and TRBJ1-5; TRBD1, the table's D call, lacks a check against the DNA. TRBV21-1 is termed a pseudogene. CDR3 length: 16 residues. The CDR3 loop reads CASSIRQGVRNQPQHF. CDR3 nucleotide sequence: TGTGCCAGCAGCATAAGACAGGGGGTCCGCAATCAGCCCCAGCATTTT.

V is TRBV11-2 and J is TRBJ2-1; D remains ambiguous. The CDR3 runs 14 residues. CDR1 and CDR2 (germline): SGHAT, FQNNGV. Between the trimmed V and J ends, which lost 2 bases and 0 bases, there was a span of 5 bases. CDR3 residues: CASSLTGSYNEQFF. For the CDR3, the DNA is TGTGCCAGCAGCTTAACGGGCTCCTACAATGAGCAGTTCTTC.

A note on this clone: Other DNA sequences in the same sample also yield this CDR3. The chain recombines TRBV7-9 with TRBJ1-5; maybe TRBD1 (5 bases). V dropped 6 bases and J dropped 0 bases, with 9 bases sitting between them. CDR1 SEHNR and CDR2 FQNEAQ come from the germline V gene (reference sequence). The CDR3 covers 14 residues. CDR3 region: CASSRDGSNQPQHF. CDR3 coding DNA: TGTGCCAGCAGTAGGGACGGTAGCAATCAGCCCCAGCATTTT.

The chain combines TRBV7-2 with TRBJ2-7, with 9 bases identical to TRBD2. There are 15 residues in the CDR3. CDR1 and CDR2 (germline): SGHTA, FQGNSA. V dropped 3 bases and J dropped 2; count of bases not matched to a gene: 5. The CDR3 protein is CASSLTSGSAYEQYF. The DNA for the CDR3 is TGTGCCAGCAGCTTGACTAGCGGTTCCGCCTACGAGCAGTACTTC.

The chain recombines TRBV15 with TRBJ2-1; TRBD2 matches 10 bases. This CDR3 has 19 amino acids. The germline V gene encodes CDR1 LNHNV and CDR2 YYDKDF (reference sequence). V gave up 1 base and J gave up 7 bases; unmatched junction bases: 16. CDR3 sequence (DNA): TGTGCCACCAGCAGAGCGGGGATAGCGGGAGGTATGGGTAGGAATGAGCAGTTCTTC. Its protein product is CATSRAGIAGGMGRNEQFF.

This clone was observed a single time. This sequence joins TRBV7-8 and TRBJ2-7; no clear D. CDR1 SGHVS and CDR2 FQNEAQ come from the germline V gene. The CDR3 is 13 amino acids. V shed 0 bases and J shed 2 bases, with 5 bases lying between them. The CDR3 reads CASSLALTYEQYF. The CDR3 bases are TGTGCCAGCAGCTTAGCGTTGACCTACGAGCAGTACTTC.

V and J are TRBV7-3 and TRBJ1-1, with no clear D. The CDR3 covers 14 residues. The germline CDR1 and CDR2 sequences are SGHTA and FQGTGA. V lost 1 base and J 5 bases, leaving 11 bases between the germline ends. The DNA of the CDR3 is TGTGCCAGCAGCTTAAATCCAGTAAGGACTGAAGCTTTCTTT. Its protein is CASSLNPVRTEAFF. Together with reference TRBV7-3 and TRBJ1-1, the CDR3 gives the full variable domain: GAGVSQTPSNKVTEKGKYVELRCDPISGHTALYWYRQSLGQGPEFLIYFQGTGAADDSGLPNDRFFAVRPEGSVSTLKIQRTERGDSAVYLCASSLNPVRTEAFFGQGTRLTVV.

J is TRBJ1-2 and V is TRBV9, with TRBD1 as a possible D gene (6 bases). Germline CDR1 reads SGDLS; CDR2 reads YYNGEE. V lost 6 bases to trimming and J lost 1 base, with 16 bases between them. The length of the CDR3 is 15 residues. This CDR3 is CASTEGDGVNYGYTF. Written as DNA, the CDR3 is TGTGCCAGCACTGAGGGGGATGGGGTTAACTATGGCTACACCTTC.

This chain links TRBV27 with TRBJ1-2; TRBD1 might be the D (6 bases). CDR3 length: 14 amino acids. V gave up 5 bases and J gave up 7 bases, with 17 bases separating them. Germline CDR1 MNHEY, CDR2 SMNVEV (reference sequence). CDR3 protein: CASSRGFGTTGYTF. CDR3 in DNA: TGTGCCAGCAGTAGGGGCTTTGGGACAACTGGCTACACCTTC.

The J gene is TRBJ2-5, the V gene TRBV19, with a possible D match to TRBD1 (6 bases). Trimming took 5 bases from V and 7 from J, leaving 17 bases between them. The CDR3 covers 14 residues. CDR1 and CDR2 from the germline V gene are LNHDA and SQIVND (reference sequence). CDR3 sequence: CASSLRDMVGTQYF. Written as DNA, the CDR3 is TGTGCCAGTAGTCTCCGGGACATGGTGGGGACCCAGTACTTC.

The chain is built from TRBV5-3 and TRBJ1-6, with TRBD1 matching 9 bases. TRBV5-3 is an open reading frame, and its role is uncertain. The CDR3 is 19 amino acids. V lost 1 base, J lost 14 bases, and 22 bases stayed unmatched. Written as DNA, the CDR3 is TGTGCCAGAAGCTTGCGTCCGGGACAGGGTGATAGTAGGGTTTTGGCCCTCCACTTT. Translation: CARSLRPGQGDSRVLALHF.

V and J are TRBV7-9 and TRBJ2-7, with D possibly being TRBD2 (6 bases). Germline loops: CDR1 SEHNR, CDR2 FQNEAQ (reference sequence). This CDR3 has 14 amino acids. V was cut by 5 bases and J by 2 bases, with 13 bases left in between. CDR3 loop: CASSGSGRTYEQYF. CDR3 bases: TGTGCCAGCAGCGGGAGCGGGCGTACCTACGAGCAGTACTTC. Full variable domain (outside the CDR3, taken from reference TRBV7-9 and TRBJ2-7): DTGVSQNPRHKITKRGQNVTFRCDPISEHNRLYWYRQTLGQGPEFLTYFQNEAQLEKSRLLSDRFSAERPKGSFSTLEIQRTEQGDSAMYLCASSGSGRTYEQYFGPGTRLTVT.

The genes are TRBV28 and TRBJ2-3; no firm D call. This CDR3 contains 15 residues. Trimming cost V 4 bases and J 3 bases, with 14 bases left between them. CDR1 is MDHEN, CDR2 SYDVKM, per germline. In DNA, the CDR3 is TGTGCCAGCAGTTCCTTCGAGGATGGGACAGATACGCAGTATTTT. This translates into CASSSFEDGTDTQYF. Complete variable domain (other parts from reference TRBV28 and TRBJ2-3): DVKVTQSSRYLVKRTGEKVFLECVQDMDHENMFWYRQDPGLGLRLIYFSYDVKMKEKGDIPEGYSVSREKKERFSLILESASTNQTSMYLCASSSFEDGTDTQYFGPGTRLTVL.

This clone turned up a few times. The rearrangement uses TRBV12-3 or TRBV12-4 and TRBJ2-4; D remains ambiguous. Deletions cut 5 bases from V and 0 bases from J, with 5 bases between. The CDR3 has 13 amino acids. Written as DNA, the CDR3 is TGTGCCAGCAGTAAGGGAGCCAAAAACATTCAGTACTTC. Its protein is CASSKGAKNIQYF.

The genes are TRBV5-1 and TRBJ2-5, with D maybe TRBD1 (5 bases). The germline V gene encodes CDR1 SGHRS and CDR2 YFSETQ. CDR3 size: 14 residues. Deletions cut 0 bases from V and 1 base from J, with 7 bases between. The CDR3 is CASSLAQAQETQYF. The DNA for the CDR3 is TGCGCCAGCAGCTTGGCACAGGCCCAAGAGACCCAGTACTTC. Complete variable domain (other parts from reference TRBV5-1 and TRBJ2-5): KAGVTQTPRYLIKTRGQQVTLSCSPISGHRSVSWYQQTPGQGLQFLFEYFSETQRNKGNFPGRFSGRQFSNSRSEMNVSTLELGDSALYLCASSLAQAQETQYFGPGTRLLVL.

This chain connects TRBV3-1 (or the pseudogene TRBV3-2) to TRBJ2-7; D perhaps matches TRBD2 (7 bases). V lost 0 bases to trimming and J lost 0 bases, with 15 bases between them. The CDR3 consists of 17 residues. The germline CDR1 and CDR2 sequences are LGHDT and YNNKEL (reference sequence). The chain's CDR3 is CASSQDLGGASSYEQYF. The DNA for the CDR3 is TGTGCCAGCAGCCAAGATCTTGGGGGGGCCAGCTCCTACGAGCAGTACTTC.

The chain joins TRBV6-5 to TRBJ2-7, with 9 bases lining up with TRBD1. CDR3 length: 15 residues. V was pared by 6 bases and J by 3 bases, with 9 bases of the junction left unmatched. CDR1 and CDR2 from the germline V gene are MNHEY and SVGAGI. The CDR3 sequence: CASSRTDRGVYEQYF. In nucleotides, the CDR3 is TGTGCCAGCAGCCGCACCGACAGGGGGGTCTACGAGCAGTACTTC.

As DNA, the CDR3 is TGTGCCAGCAGGACTAGCGGGGGATCAGATACGCAGTATTTT. Its translation: CASRTSGGSDTQYF. The chain carries TRBV6-5 and TRBJ2-3, with 12 bases identical to TRBD2. The J segment lost 4 bases and the V segment lost 6 bases, leaving 2 bases of the junction unmatched. The CDR3 length is 14 residues. From germline, CDR1 is MNHEY and CDR2 SVGAGI.

V gene TRBV19 combines with J gene TRBJ1-2; D unresolved. Germline values: CDR1 LNHDA, CDR2 SQIVND (reference sequence). This CDR3 spans 13 amino acids. The V end lost 5 bases, the J end lost 3 bases, and 10 bases lay between the germline ends. CDR3 sequence: CASSPDRYYGYTF. CDR3 coding DNA: TGTGCCAGTAGTCCGGACCGCTACTATGGCTACACCTTC. The variable domain in full, with the rest retrieved from reference TRBV19 and TRBJ1-2, is DGGITQSPKYLFRKEGQNVTLSCEQNLNHDAMYWYRQDPGQGLRLIYYSQIVNDFQKGDIAEGYSVSREKKESFPLTVTSAQKNPTAFYLCASSPDRYYGYTFGSGTRLTVV.

The chain joins TRBV4-2 to TRBJ2-3; either TRBD1 or TRBD2 may fit D (5 bases each). The V gene's germline CDR1 is LGHNA and CDR2 YNFKEQ. V was cut by 3 bases and J by 4 bases, with 17 bases left in between. CDR3 size: 16 residues. The CDR3 coding sequence is TGTGCCAGCAGCCAGATACCGGGGCGGGTCGCAGATACGCAGTATTTT. Amino acids: CASSQIPGRVADTQYF.

As to this clone: Other DNA sequences in the same sample also yield this CDR3. This chain joins TRBV19 and TRBJ2-7, with a weak D call TRBD2 (5 bases). Trimming left V 0 bases short and J 0 bases short, with 12 bases between. The germline gives CDR1 LNHDA, CDR2 SQIVND (reference sequence). The CDR3 is made up of 16 amino acids. CDR3 bases: TGTGCCAGTAGTATAGACCCCCGGGGAAGCTCCTACGAGCAGTACTTC. Its protein is CASSIDPRGSSYEQYF.

The chain carries TRBV4-1 and TRBJ2-1, with 7 bases lining up with TRBD2. CDR3 length: 16 amino acids. With 5 bases clipped from V and 5 bases from J, the junction kept 12 bases outside the gene matches. Germline values: CDR1 MGHRA, CDR2 YSYEKL. The CDR3 spells CASSTRTRDYHNEQFF. CDR3 coding DNA: TGCGCCAGCAGCACCCGTACCCGGGACTATCACAATGAGCAGTTCTTC.

CDR3 bases: TGTGCCAGCAGCCCCTTTGGGGGCCATAGCTCCTACGAGCAGTACTTC. It encodes CASSPFGGHSSYEQYF. The rearrangement uses TRBV9 and TRBJ2-7, with a tentative D call TRBD1 (6 bases). The germline CDR1 and CDR2 sequences are SGDLS and YYNGEE. There are 16 residues in the CDR3. V gave up 4 bases and J gave up 0 bases, with 17 bases separating them.

The rearrangement links TRBV7-6 to TRBJ2-5; 7 bases agree with TRBD2. The V and J ends lost 6 bases and 0 bases, in that order; junction bases with no gene match: 4. Per the germline V gene, CDR1 is SGHVS and CDR2 is FNYEAQ. CDR3 length equals 14 residues. The CDR3 sequence is CASRTGTNQETQYF. The CDR3 DNA follows: TGTGCCAGCAGGACCGGGACTAACCAAGAGACCCAGTACTTC.

This chain uses TRBV4-1 with TRBJ2-1; the match to TRBD2 covers 8 bases. Trimming cost V 8 bases and J 8 bases; bases outside gene matches: 11. Germline V gene sequence: CDR1 MGHRA, CDR2 YSYEKL. This CDR3 spans 14 amino acids. CDR3 nucleotide sequence: TGCGCCAGCCGGGGACTAGTTGGGTACGATGAGCAGTTCTTC. Its translation is CASRGLVGYDEQFF.

The V call is TRBV9, the J call TRBJ1-1; tentative D call: TRBD1 (5 bases). V gave up 4 bases and J gave up 3 bases, with 10 bases separating them. Germline CDR1 and CDR2: SGDLS and YYNGEE. The length of the CDR3 is 13 residues. The CDR3 DNA sequence: TGTGCCAGCAGCCCGGGACCCCACACTGAAGCTTTCTTT. This gives the protein CASSPGPHTEAFF. Variable domain in full (rest from reference TRBV9 and TRBJ1-1): DSGVTQTPKHLITATGQRVTLRCSPRSGDLSVYWYQQSLDQGLQFLIQYYNGEERAKGNILERFSAQQFPDLHSELNLSSLELGDSALYFCASSPGPHTEAFFGQGTRLTVV.

The chain has TRBV19 and TRBJ1-2, with D perhaps TRBD1 (5 bases). The CDR3 spans 15 residues. Germline V lookup: CDR1 LNHDA, CDR2 SQIVND (reference sequence). V gave up 6 bases and J gave up 2 bases, with 16 bases separating them. The CDR3 protein is CASRVTGGGNYGYTF. Here the CDR3 DNA reads TGTGCCAGTAGGGTTACCGGGGGGGGAAACTATGGCTACACCTTC.

The chain employs TRBV28 and TRBJ1-1; the match to TRBD1 covers 7 bases. The CDR3 runs to 14 residues. V shed 3 bases and J 5 bases; nucleotides not matched to a gene: 6. Germline values: CDR1 MDHEN, CDR2 SYDVKM. DNA of the CDR3: TGTGCCAGCAGTTTGACAGGGTATCGAACTGAAGCTTTCTTT. It yields the protein CASSLTGYRTEAFF.

This chain uses TRBV19 with TRBJ1-1; D unclear. The germline V gene has CDR1 LNHDA and CDR2 SQIVND (reference sequence). The CDR3 is 15 residues long. V was shortened by 5 bases and J by 0 bases, with 13 bases between the two germline ends. The CDR3 region has the DNA TGTGCCAGTAGTCCCCTCAGCCGACTGAACACTGAAGCTTTCTTT. It yields the protein CASSPLSRLNTEAFF.

In this sample, this clone turned up a few times. The chain couples TRBV20-1 to TRBJ2-3; D possibly matches TRBD1 or TRBD2 (5 bases each). The V end was cut by 3 bases, the J end by 1 base, with 11 bases between. CDR1 is DFQATT, CDR2 SNEGSKA, per germline (reference sequence). The CDR3 covers 14 residues. The CDR3 protein is CSASGQGGTDTQYF. The CDR3 nucleotides are TGCAGTGCTAGTGGGCAGGGAGGCACAGATACGCAGTATTTT.